Listed below are T cell receptor beta chains from one sample, sequenced in a study of early T cells in non-severe SARS-CoV-2 infection. TCRdb re-called the 5' RACE reads with MiXCR, one entry per CDR3 protein. The repertoire holds some 87,000 distinct CDR3 sequences, about an eighth seen once, with about 2.7% in the top ten. Sequencing was carried out using whole blood. The receptors here all came from an adult who was a healthcare worker with PCR-confirmed SARS-CoV-2 infection or an uninfected control (not recorded which). CDR3s include the opening cysteine and the closing phenylalanine or tryptophan. D genes are given only for firm matches. Clone size, where shown, is once, few, many, or a class for clones that have expanded.

J: TRBJ2-4
D: TRBD2
size: .
V: TRBV9
DNA: TGTGCCAGCAGCGTAGGTGCGGGGGGGCCCCGAAACATTCAGTACTTC
CDR3: CASSVGAGGPRNIQYF

J: TRBJ2-3
D: TRBD1
size: .
V: TRBV29-1
DNA: TGCAGCGTCCCCGGACAGGGGAAGATAGATACGCAGTATTTT
CDR3: CSVPGQGKIDTQYF

J: TRBJ2-2
D: .
size: many
V: TRBV5-1
DNA: TGCGCCAGCAGCTTGCAGGGCGCCCCCGGGGAGCTGTTTTTT
CDR3: CASSLQGAPGELFF

J: TRBJ1-2
D: TRBD1
size: many
V: TRBV12-3/TRBV12-4
DNA: TGTGCCAGCAGTTTTAGGGGACAGGGAGGCTACACCTTC
CDR3: CASSFRGQGGYTF

J: TRBJ2-2
D: .
size: many
V: TRBV10-3
DNA: TGTGGGGAGGACAAGAACACCGGGGAGCTGTTTTTT
CDR3: CGEDKNTGELFF

J: TRBJ2-7
D: .
size: many
V: TRBV6-1
DNA: TGTGCCAGCAGTGAAGGTGGAGGGTTCTACGAGCAGTACTTC
CDR3: CASSEGGGFYEQYF

J: TRBJ2-1
D: TRBD2
size: .
V: TRBV2
DNA: TGTGCCAGCAGGAGGGGCCGATGGCGGGAGATAAACAATGAGCAGTTCTTC
CDR3: CASRRGRWREINNEQFF

J: TRBJ2-3
D: .
size: many
V: TRBV18
DNA: TGTGCCAGCTCACCACGACAGTACACAGATACGCAGTATTTT
CDR3: CASSPRQYTDTQYF

J: TRBJ2-1
D: .
size: few
V: TRBV7-3
DNA: TGTGCCAGCAGCTCAGGGCGGGGGACATTCAATGAGCAGTTCTTC
CDR3: CASSSGRGTFNEQFF

J: TRBJ2-1
D: .
size: few
V: TRBV11-2
DNA: TGTGCCAGCAGCCATAGGTCCACCAACAATGAGCAGTTCTTC
CDR3: CASSHRSTNNEQFF

J: TRBJ2-7
D: .
size: few
V: TRBV29-1
DNA: TGCAGCGTTGCTGGACAGTCGGCCTACGAGCAGTACTTC
CDR3: CSVAGQSAYEQYF

J: TRBJ1-2
D: .
size: .
V: TRBV12-3/TRBV12-4
DNA: TGTGCCAGCTCACCTTCGGGGGCGCGGTATGGCTACTCCTTC
CDR3: CASSPSGARYGYSF

J: TRBJ1-5
D: .
size: few
V: TRBV4-1
DNA: TGCGCCAGCAGCCAAGAAGGGCCTAGCAATCAGCCCCAGCATTTT
CDR3: CASSQEGPSNQPQHF

J: TRBJ1-6
D: .
size: many
V: TRBV2
DNA: TGTGCCAGCAGTGTCGGGACTTTTGGGGATGATAATTCACCCCTCCACTTT
CDR3: CASSVGTFGDDNSPLHF

J: TRBJ1-6
D: .
size: many
V: TRBV5-4
DNA: TGTGCCAGCAGCTTGATCCAGGATAATTCACCCCTCCACTTT
CDR3: CASSLIQDNSPLHF

J: TRBJ2-3
D: TRBD2
size: .
V: TRBV7-2
DNA: TGTGCCAGCAGCCCCCTGACTAGCGGAAGAACAGATACGCAGTATTTT
CDR3: CASSPLTSGRTDTQYF

J: TRBJ1-4
D: .
size: many
V: TRBV10-3
DNA: TGTGCCATCAGTGATTCAACGGGAGAAAAACTGTTTTTT
CDR3: CAISDSTGEKLFF

J: TRBJ2-2
D: TRBD1
size: .
V: TRBV27
DNA: TGTGCCAGCTCCCGGGACAGGGGTAGCGCCGGGGAGCTGTTTTTT
CDR3: CASSRDRGSAGELFF

J: TRBJ2-1
D: TRBD2
size: many
V: TRBV11-2
DNA: TGTGCCAGCAGCTTCTCGCGGGGGGAGGTGGAGTTCTTC
CDR3: CASSFSRGEVEFF

J: TRBJ2-3
D: TRBD2
size: many
V: TRBV28
DNA: TGTGCCAGCAGGAGAGTAGCGGGAAACACAGATACGCAGTATTTT
CDR3: CASRRVAGNTDTQYF

J: TRBJ1-2
D: .
size: .
V: TRBV6-6
DNA: TGTGCCAGCAACCCCACGGGGGGTGTGAGCTACACCTTC
CDR3: CASNPTGGVSYTF

J: TRBJ2-7
D: .
size: few
V: TRBV29-1
DNA: TGCAGCGTTGTCACAGGGATGAGCAACGAGCAGTACTTC
CDR3: CSVVTGMSNEQYF

J: TRBJ2-5
D: .
size: many
V: TRBV21-1
DNA: TGTGCCAGCAGCTGGGCCGGTAGGCAGCAAGAGACCCAGTACTTC
CDR3: CASSWAGRQQETQYF

J: TRBJ1-2
D: .
size: .
V: TRBV6-5
DNA: TGTGCCAGCAGTTACTCGACGCAGCCAGCTAACTATGGCTACACCTTC
CDR3: CASSYSTQPANYGYTF

J: TRBJ2-7
D: TRBD1
size: many
V: TRBV5-1
DNA: TGCGCCAGCAGCTTGGGGGACAGGGGCAACGAGCAGTACTTC
CDR3: CASSLGDRGNEQYF

J: TRBJ2-1
D: TRBD2
size: .
V: TRBV29-1
DNA: TGCAGCGCCCTGGGACTAGTGGGCAATGAGCAGTTCTTC
CDR3: CSALGLVGNEQFF

J: TRBJ2-1
D: .
size: many
V: TRBV7-2
DNA: TGTGCCAGCGGGGAAGTAGCCTACAATGAGCAGTTCTTC
CDR3: CASGEVAYNEQFF

J: TRBJ2-1
D: TRBD2
size: few
V: TRBV6-6
DNA: TGTGCCAGCAGTTACGACGGGGGGGGTGAGCAGTTCTTC
CDR3: CASSYDGGGEQFF

J: TRBJ2-3
D: .
size: few
V: TRBV28
DNA: TGTGCCAGCAGTTCCCGCGGGCGTACTAGCACAGATACGCAGTATTTT
CDR3: CASSSRGRTSTDTQYF

J: TRBJ1-2
D: .
size: many
V: TRBV9
DNA: TGTGCCAGCAGCTCCCGGGGGAGCTATGGCTACACCTTC
CDR3: CASSSRGSYGYTF

J: TRBJ1-2
D: .
size: many
V: TRBV10-3
DNA: TGTGCCATCAGTGTTACGGGGCAGGACTATGGCTACACCTTC
CDR3: CAISVTGQDYGYTF

J: TRBJ2-7
D: TRBD2
size: few
V: TRBV11-3
DNA: TGTGCCAGCAGCTTAGATAAACTAGCGGGAGAATCCTACGAGCAGTACTTC
CDR3: CASSLDKLAGESYEQYF

J: TRBJ1-2
D: .
size: many
V: TRBV6-1
DNA: TGTGCCAGCAGTGAAGTACCCCGACAGTTCTATGGCTACACCTTC
CDR3: CASSEVPRQFYGYTF

J: TRBJ1-1
D: .
size: many
V: TRBV5-1
DNA: TGCGCCAGCAGCGATGACAGGATGTTCACTGAAGCTTTCTTT
CDR3: CASSDDRMFTEAFF

J: TRBJ2-2
D: .
size: many
V: TRBV5-4
DNA: TGTGCCAGCAGCGCCCCGGGGCAGAGGTCGCTGTTTTTT
CDR3: CASSAPGQRSLFF

J: TRBJ2-1
D: TRBD2
size: .
V: TRBV20-1
DNA: TGCAGTGCTAGAACCGGGCTAGCGGGGAGAAATGAGCAGTTCTTC
CDR3: CSARTGLAGRNEQFF

J: TRBJ1-5
D: .
size: .
V: TRBV7-8
DNA: TGTGCCAGCAGCTTAGCGTTGGGTAGCAATCAGCCCCAGCATTTT
CDR3: CASSLALGSNQPQHF

J: TRBJ2-5
D: .
size: .
V: TRBV6-5
DNA: TGTGCCAGCAAACCGGAAGGGTCCGTAGAGACCCAGTACTTC
CDR3: CASKPEGSVETQYF

J: TRBJ2-7
D: .
size: .
V: TRBV5-5
DNA: TGTGCCAGCATCCCCGAGTACGTGGGGAAGGACCGTCAGCAGTACTTC
CDR3: CASIPEYVGKDRQQYF

J: TRBJ2-7
D: TRBD1
size: many
V: TRBV19
DNA: TGTGCCAGTAGTATAGGGACAGGGACGTCCGAGCAGTACTTC
CDR3: CASSIGTGTSEQYF

J: TRBJ1-4
D: .
size: many
V: TRBV19
DNA: TGTGCCAGCCGGACAGCTAATGAAAAACTGTTTTTT
CDR3: CASRTANEKLFF

J: TRBJ1-2
D: .
size: .
V: TRBV30
DNA: TGTGCCTGGAGTGACGGCAGAAATAACTATGGCTACACCTTC
CDR3: CAWSDGRNNYGYTF

J: TRBJ1-5
D: .
size: few
V: TRBV3-1
DNA: TGTGCCAGCAGCCAAGATTATGGGGCATCCCAGCCCCAGCATTTT
CDR3: CASSQDYGASQPQHF

J: TRBJ2-3
D: TRBD2
size: many
V: TRBV30
DNA: TGTGCCTGGAGTGAGAGCGGGAGGCCCCGCGATACGCAGTATTTT
CDR3: CAWSESGRPRDTQYF

J: TRBJ2-2
D: TRBD1
size: .
V: TRBV29-1
DNA: TGCAGCGTTGCTTTGACAGGGGTCCCCCCCGGGGAGCTGTTTTTT
CDR3: CSVALTGVPPGELFF

J: TRBJ2-2
D: .
size: once
V: TRBV27
DNA: TGTGCCAGCAAAGGGCCAGGGGGGCTGAGCACCGGGGAGCTGTTTTTT
CDR3: CASKGPGGLSTGELFF

J: TRBJ2-5
D: .
size: many
V: TRBV9
DNA: TGTGCCAGCAGCGTAGGTTACGGCCAAGAGACCCAGTACTTC
CDR3: CASSVGYGQETQYF

J: TRBJ2-3
D: TRBD1
size: few
V: TRBV12-3/TRBV12-4
DNA: TGTGCCAGCAGTATCGGACAGGCCTCAGATACGCAGTATTTT
CDR3: CASSIGQASDTQYF

J: TRBJ2-3
D: .
size: .
V: TRBV30
DNA: TGTGCCTGGACGAGGTCGCCTTACTCCACAGATACGCAGTATTTT
CDR3: CAWTRSPYSTDTQYF

J: TRBJ2-3
D: .
size: few
V: TRBV5-8
DNA: TGTGCCAGCAGCTTGTCGATGGTTACCACAGATACGCAGTATTTT
CDR3: CASSLSMVTTDTQYF

J: TRBJ1-1
D: .
size: .
V: TRBV28
DNA: TGTGCCAGCACCTTTACACTGGAGAACACTGAAGCTTTCTTT
CDR3: CASTFTLENTEAFF

J: TRBJ1-4
D: .
size: .
V: TRBV25-1
DNA: TGTGCCAGCAGTGAATCGCACAAGTGGAGTGAAAAACTGTTTTTT
CDR3: CASSESHKWSEKLFF

J: TRBJ2-2
D: TRBD2
size: many
V: TRBV29-1
DNA: TGCAGCGCGCATACTAGCGGGAGGGCCTTGACCGGGGAGCTGTTTTTT
CDR3: CSAHTSGRALTGELFF

J: TRBJ1-5
D: .
size: many
V: TRBV3-1
DNA: TGTGCCAGCAGCCAAGACACTAGCAATCAGCCCCAGCATTTT
CDR3: CASSQDTSNQPQHF